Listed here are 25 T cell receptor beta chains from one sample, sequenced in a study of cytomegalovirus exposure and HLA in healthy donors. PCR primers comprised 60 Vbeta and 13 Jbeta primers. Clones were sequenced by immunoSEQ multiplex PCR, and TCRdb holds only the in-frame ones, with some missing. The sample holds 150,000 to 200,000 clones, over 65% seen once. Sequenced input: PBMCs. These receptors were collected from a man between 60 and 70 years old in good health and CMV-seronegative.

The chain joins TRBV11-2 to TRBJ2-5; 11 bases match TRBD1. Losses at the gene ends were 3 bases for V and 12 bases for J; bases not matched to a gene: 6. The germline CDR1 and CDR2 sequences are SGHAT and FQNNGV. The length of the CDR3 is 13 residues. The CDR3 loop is CASSLDRGRGEYF. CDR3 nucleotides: TGTGCCAGCAGCTTGGACAGGGGGCGCGGGGAGTACTTC.

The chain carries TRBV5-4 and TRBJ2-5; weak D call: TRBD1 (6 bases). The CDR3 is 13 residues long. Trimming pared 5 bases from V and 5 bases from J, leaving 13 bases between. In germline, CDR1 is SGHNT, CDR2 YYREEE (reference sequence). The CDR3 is CASSRTVGETQYF. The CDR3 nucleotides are TGTGCCAGCAGTCGGACAGTGGGGGAGACCCAGTACTTC.

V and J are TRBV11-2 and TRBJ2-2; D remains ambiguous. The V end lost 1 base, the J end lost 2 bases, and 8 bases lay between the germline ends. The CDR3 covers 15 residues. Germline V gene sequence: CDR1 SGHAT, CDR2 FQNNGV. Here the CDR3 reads CASSLVTDNTGELFF. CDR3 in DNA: TGTGCCAGCAGCTTAGTTACAGACAACACCGGGGAGCTGTTTTTT.

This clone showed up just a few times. CDR3 residues: CASSEAGQRYQPQHF. DNA of the CDR3: TGCGCCAGCAGTGAGGCGGGACAGCGTTATCAGCCCCAGCATTTT. This chain links TRBV10-2 with TRBJ1-5; 7 bases map to TRBD1. Germline assignment: CDR1 WSHSY and CDR2 SAAADI. V trimming: 2 bases; J trimming: 5 bases; junction bases outside the gene matches: 6. The length of the CDR3 is 15 residues.

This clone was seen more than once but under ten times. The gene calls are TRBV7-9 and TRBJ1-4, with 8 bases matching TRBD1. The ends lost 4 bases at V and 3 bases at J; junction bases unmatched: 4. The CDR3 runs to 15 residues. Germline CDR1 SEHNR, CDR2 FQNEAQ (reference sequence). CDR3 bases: TGTGCCAGCAGCTATACAGGGGGGCCTAATGAAAAACTGTTTTTT. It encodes CASSYTGGPNEKLFF. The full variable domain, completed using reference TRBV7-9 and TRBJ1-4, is DTGVSQNPRHKITKRGQNVTFRCDPISEHNRLYWYRQTLGQGPEFLTYFQNEAQLEKSRLLSDRFSAERPKGSFSTLEIQRTEQGDSAMYLCASSYTGGPNEKLFFGSGTQLSVL.

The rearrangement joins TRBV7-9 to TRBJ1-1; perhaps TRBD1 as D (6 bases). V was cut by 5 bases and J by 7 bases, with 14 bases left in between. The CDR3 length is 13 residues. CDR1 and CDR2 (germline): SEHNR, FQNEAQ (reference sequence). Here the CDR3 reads CASSENHRVEAFF. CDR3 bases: TGTGCCAGCAGCGAAAACCACAGGGTTGAAGCTTTCTTT. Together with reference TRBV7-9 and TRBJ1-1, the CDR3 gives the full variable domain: DTGVSQNPRHKITKRGQNVTFRCDPISEHNRLYWYRQTLGQGPEFLTYFQNEAQLEKSRLLSDRFSAERPKGSFSTLEIQRTEQGDSAMYLCASSENHRVEAFFGQGTRLTVV.

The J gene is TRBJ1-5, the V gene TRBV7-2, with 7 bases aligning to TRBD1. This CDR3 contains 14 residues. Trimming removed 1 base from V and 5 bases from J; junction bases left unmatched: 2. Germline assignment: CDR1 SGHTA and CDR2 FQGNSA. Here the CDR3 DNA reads TGTGCCAGCAGCTTAGGACAGGGCTATCAGCCCCAGCATTTT. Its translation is CASSLGQGYQPQHF.

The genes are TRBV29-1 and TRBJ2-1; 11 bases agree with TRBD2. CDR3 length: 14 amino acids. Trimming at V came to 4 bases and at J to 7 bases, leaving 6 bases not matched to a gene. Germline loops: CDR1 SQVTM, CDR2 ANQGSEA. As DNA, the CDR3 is TGCAGCGTTGTAAAGTCTAGCGGGGGGAATGAGCAGTTCTTC. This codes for CSVVKSSGGNEQFF.

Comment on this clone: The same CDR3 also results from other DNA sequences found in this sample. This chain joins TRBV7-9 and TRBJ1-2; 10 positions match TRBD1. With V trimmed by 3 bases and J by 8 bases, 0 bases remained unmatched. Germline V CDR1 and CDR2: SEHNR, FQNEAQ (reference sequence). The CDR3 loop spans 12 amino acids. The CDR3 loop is CASSLGQGGYTF. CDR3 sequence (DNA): TGTGCCAGCAGCTTGGGACAGGGGGGCTACACCTTC. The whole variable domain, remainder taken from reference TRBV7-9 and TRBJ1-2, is DTGVSQNPRHKITKRGQNVTFRCDPISEHNRLYWYRQTLGQGPEFLTYFQNEAQLEKSRLLSDRFSAERPKGSFSTLEIQRTEQGDSAMYLCASSLGQGGYTFGSGTRLTVV.

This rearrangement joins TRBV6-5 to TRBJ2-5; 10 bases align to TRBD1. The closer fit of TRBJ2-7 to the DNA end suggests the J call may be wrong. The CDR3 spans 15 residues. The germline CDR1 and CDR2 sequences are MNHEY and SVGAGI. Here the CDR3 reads CASSPDRGPPYEQYF. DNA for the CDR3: TGTGCCAGCAGCCCAGACAGGGGGCCTCCCTACGAGCAGTACTTC.

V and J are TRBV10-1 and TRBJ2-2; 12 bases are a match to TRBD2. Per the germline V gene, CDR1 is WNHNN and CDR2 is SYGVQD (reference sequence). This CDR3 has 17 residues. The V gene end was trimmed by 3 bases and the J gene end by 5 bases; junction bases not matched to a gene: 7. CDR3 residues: CASSDWRGTSGTGELFF. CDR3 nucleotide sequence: TGCGCCAGCAGTGACTGGAGGGGGACTAGCGGGACCGGGGAGCTGTTTTTT.

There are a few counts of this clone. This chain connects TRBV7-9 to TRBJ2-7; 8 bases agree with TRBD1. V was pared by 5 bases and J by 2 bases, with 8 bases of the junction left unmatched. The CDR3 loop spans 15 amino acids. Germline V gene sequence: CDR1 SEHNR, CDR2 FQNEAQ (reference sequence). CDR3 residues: CASSPRDRRAYEQYF. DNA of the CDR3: TGTGCCAGCAGCCCCCGGGACAGGCGTGCCTACGAGCAGTACTTC.

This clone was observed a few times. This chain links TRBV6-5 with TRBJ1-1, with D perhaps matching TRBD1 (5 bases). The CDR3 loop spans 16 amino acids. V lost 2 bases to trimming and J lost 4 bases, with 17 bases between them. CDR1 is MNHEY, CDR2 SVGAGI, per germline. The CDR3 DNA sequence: TGTGCCAGCAGTTACCGGGGGACCCCGGGTATCACTGAAGCTTTCTTT. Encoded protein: CASSYRGTPGITEAFF.

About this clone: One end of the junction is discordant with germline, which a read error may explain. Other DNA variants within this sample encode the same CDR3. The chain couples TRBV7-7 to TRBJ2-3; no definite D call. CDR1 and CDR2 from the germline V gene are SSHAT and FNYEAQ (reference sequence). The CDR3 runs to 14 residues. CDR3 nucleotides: TGTGCTAGCAGCTTAGGTCAGGGCACAGATACGCAGTATTTT. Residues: CASSLGQGTDTQYF. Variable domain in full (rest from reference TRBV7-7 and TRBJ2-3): GAGVSQSPRYKVTKRGQDVTLRCDPISSHATLYWYQQALGQGPEFLTYFNYEAQPDKSGLPSDRFSAERPEGSISTLTIQRTEQRDSAMYRCASSLGQGTDTQYFGPGTRLTVL.

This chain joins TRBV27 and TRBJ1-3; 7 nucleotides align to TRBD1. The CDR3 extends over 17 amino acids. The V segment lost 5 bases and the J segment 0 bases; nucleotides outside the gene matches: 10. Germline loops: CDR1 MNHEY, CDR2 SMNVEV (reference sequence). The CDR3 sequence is CASSQRQGVSSGNTIYF. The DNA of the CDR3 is TGTGCCAGCAGTCAACGACAGGGAGTAAGCTCTGGAAACACCATATATTTT.

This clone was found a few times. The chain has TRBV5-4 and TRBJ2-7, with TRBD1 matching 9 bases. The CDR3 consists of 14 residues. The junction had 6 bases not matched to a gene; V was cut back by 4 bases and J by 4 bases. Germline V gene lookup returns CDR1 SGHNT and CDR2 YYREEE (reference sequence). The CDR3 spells CASSGGTGFYEQYF. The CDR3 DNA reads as TGTGCCAGCAGCGGGGGGACAGGGTTTTACGAGCAGTACTTC.

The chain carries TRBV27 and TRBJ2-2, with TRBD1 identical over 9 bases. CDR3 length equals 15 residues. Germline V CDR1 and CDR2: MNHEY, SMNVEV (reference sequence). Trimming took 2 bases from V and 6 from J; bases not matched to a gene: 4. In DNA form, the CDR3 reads TGTGCCAGCAGTTTACAGACAGGGGGGGCCGGGGAGCTGTTTTTT. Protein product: CASSLQTGGAGELFF.

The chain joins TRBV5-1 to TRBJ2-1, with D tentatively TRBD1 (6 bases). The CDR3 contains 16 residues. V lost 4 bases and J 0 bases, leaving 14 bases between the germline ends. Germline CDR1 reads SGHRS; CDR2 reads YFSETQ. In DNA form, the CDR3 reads TGCGCCAGCAGCCCGACGACAGGCCTCTCCTACAATGAGCAGTTCTTC. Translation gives CASSPTTGLSYNEQFF.

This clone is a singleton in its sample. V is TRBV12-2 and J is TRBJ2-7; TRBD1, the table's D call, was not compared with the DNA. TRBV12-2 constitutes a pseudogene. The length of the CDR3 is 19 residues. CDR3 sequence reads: CASRLIQGKFNDPSYEQYF. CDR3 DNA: TGTGCAAGTCGCTTAATACAGGGGAAATTTAATGATCCCTCCTACGAGCAGTACTTC.

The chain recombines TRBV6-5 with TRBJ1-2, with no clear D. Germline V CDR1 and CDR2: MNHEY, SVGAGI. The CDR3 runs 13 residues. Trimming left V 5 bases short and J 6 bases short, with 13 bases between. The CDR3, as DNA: TGTGCCAGCAGTGAGGCTGGGAGGGATGGCTACACCTTC. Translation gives CASSEAGRDGYTF.

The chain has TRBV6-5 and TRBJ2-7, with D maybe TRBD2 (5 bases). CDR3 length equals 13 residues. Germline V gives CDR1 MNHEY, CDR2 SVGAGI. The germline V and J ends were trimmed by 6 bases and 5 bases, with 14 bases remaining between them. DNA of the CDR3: TGTGCCAGCAGCCACCCGAGCGGCCACGAGCAGTACTTC. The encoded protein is CASSHPSGHEQYF.

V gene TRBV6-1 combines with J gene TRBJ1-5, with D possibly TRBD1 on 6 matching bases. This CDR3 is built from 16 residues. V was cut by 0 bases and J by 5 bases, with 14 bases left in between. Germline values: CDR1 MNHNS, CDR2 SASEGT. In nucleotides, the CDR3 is TGTGCCAGCAGTGAAGCGTGGGGGCTAAGAGATCAGCCCCAGCATTTT. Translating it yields CASSEAWGLRDQPQHF.

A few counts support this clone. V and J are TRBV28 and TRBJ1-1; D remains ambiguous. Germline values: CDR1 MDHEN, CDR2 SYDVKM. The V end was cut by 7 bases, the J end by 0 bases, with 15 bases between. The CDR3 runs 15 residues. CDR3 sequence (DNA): TGTGCCAGCACCAGCGGAACTCTCATGAACACTGAAGCTTTCTTT. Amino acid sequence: CASTSGTLMNTEAFF. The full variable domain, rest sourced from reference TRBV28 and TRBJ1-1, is DVKVTQSSRYLVKRTGEKVFLECVQDMDHENMFWYRQDPGLGLRLIYFSYDVKMKEKGDIPEGYSVSREKKERFSLILESASTNQTSMYLCASTSGTLMNTEAFFGQGTRLTVV.

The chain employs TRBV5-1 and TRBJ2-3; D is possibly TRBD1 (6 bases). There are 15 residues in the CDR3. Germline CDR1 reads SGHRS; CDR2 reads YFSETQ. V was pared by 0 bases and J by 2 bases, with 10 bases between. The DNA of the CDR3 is TGCGCCAGCAGCTTGGAGTCAGGGGACACAGATACGCAGTATTTT. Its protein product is CASSLESGDTDTQYF.

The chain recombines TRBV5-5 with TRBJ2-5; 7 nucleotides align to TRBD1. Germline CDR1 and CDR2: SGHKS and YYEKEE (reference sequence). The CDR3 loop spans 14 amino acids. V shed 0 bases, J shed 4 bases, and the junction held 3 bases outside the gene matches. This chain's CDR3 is CASSLETGRETQYF. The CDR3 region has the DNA TGTGCCAGCAGCTTGGAGACAGGGCGAGAGACCCAGTACTTC.